This T cell receptor beta chain was sequenced during a study of blood T cell repertoires in COVID-19 (TCRdb year 2020). About the full investigation: Samples covering the acute and convalescent phases of COVID-19 were provided by collaborators in the United States, Italy and Spain. Samples came from the ongoing ImmuneRACE study (first 160 participants) plus 1,254 subjects from 6 global collaborators. The repertoires were released in a freely available public database intended as a resource for research on the immune response to SARS-CoV-2. Deeply sampled blood TCRbeta repertoires from subjects exposed to, actively infected with, or recovered from COVID-19 were included in the dataset. HLA class I and class II types, where available, came from metadata supplied by the sample provider rather than from assay-based typing. The material from the prospective study consisted of cDNA or gDNA derived from T cells, B-cell-depleted T cells, or PBMCs. The sample metadata nearly always contained a de-identified subject ID, COVID-19 status, age in years and sex.

This clone occurred once. Its binding antigen is unknown. There are no base qualities to consult, and no much larger clone falls within one base. Each collaborating institution followed its own protocols to collect whole blood in K2EDTA tubes. For TCRbeta analysis, collaborators shipped samples as frozen whole blood, isolated PBMCs, or DNA extracted from either of those sample types. From the germline V gene, CDR1 is MDHEN and CDR2 is SYDVKM. At the junction V is shortened by 8 bases and J by 5 bases, with 25 bases in between. The CDR3 covers 16 residues, taking in both the cysteine and the phenylalanine. The read is trimmed to its CDR3 DNA, 48 bases read in frame from base 1. TCRbeta CDR3 regions were amplified from genomic DNA by means of the immunoSEQ Assay, a bias-controlled multiplex PCR. Processing in the source paper ran as follows. The number of nucleated cells in each sample was estimated by amplification of reference gene primers within the assay. To quantify the absolute abundance of each unique TCRbeta CDR3 rearrangement, sequence reads were collapsed and filtered. Productive Simpson clonality was computed per sample as the square root of Simpson's diversity index over productive rearrangements. Imported from immuneACCESS, the table was reduced by TCRdb to in-frame sequences with V and J called. These copies leave out some clones; in studies compared against another copy, an unresolved V gene accounts for under half, and the cause of the remainder is not known. The V and J calls and clone size are taken from that table; D and trimming were inferred from the DNA. The table for this sample lists about 270,000 clones; approximately 81% of them were counted only once. The top ten clonotypes cover 2.5% to 3.5% of the sample.

Here is what the overall study found, with its caveats: Clinical and demographic metadata were provided uncurated, with the amount varying by source and participant.

This sequence was found in a young woman with acute or convalescent COVID-19. Recombination connected TRBV28 to TRBJ2-7; a weak D assignment points to TRBD2 (6 bases agree). The sample comprised peripheral blood. The CDR3 has the sequence CASVNMGSGWEDEQYF. The DNA sequence reads TGTGCCAGCGTAAATATGGGTTCGGGGTGGGAGGACGAGCAGTACTTC.